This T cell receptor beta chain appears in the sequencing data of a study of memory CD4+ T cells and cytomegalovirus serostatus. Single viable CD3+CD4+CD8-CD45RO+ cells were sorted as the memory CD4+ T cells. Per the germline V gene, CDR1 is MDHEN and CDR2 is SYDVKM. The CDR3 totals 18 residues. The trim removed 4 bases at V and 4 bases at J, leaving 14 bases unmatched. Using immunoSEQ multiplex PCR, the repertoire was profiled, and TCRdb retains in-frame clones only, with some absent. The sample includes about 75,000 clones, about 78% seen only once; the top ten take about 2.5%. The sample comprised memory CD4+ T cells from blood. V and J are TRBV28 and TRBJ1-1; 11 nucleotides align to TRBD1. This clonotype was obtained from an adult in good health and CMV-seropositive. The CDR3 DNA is TGTGCCAGCAGTTCCCCTATTCCGGACAGGGGGCGAAGCACTGAAGCTTTCTTT. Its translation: CASSSPIPDRGRSTEAFF. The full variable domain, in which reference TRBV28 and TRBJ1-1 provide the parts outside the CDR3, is DVKVTQSSRYLVKRTGEKVFLECVQDMDHENMFWYRQDPGLGLRLIYFSYDVKMKEKGDIPEGYSVSREKKERFSLILESASTNQTSMYLCASSSPIPDRGRSTEAFFGQGTRLTVV.